This TCR beta chain comes out of a study of CD8 T cells in ankylosing spondylitis. Study-level results: There was a TCR beta motif, made of eight highly homologous variants, that appeared characteristic of ankylosing spondylitis blood. Matched synovial fluid from ankylosing spondylitis patients was reported to be enriched for disease-linked clones.

This clonotype was counted ten times or more. Its specificity is unknown. Making use of molecular barcodes, quantitative 5'-RACE generated TCR beta libraries. Using its own MiXCR run on the 5' RACE reads, TCRdb lists one record per CDR3 protein. This table holds approximately 43,000 distinct CDR3 sequences, around 3.8% found once. Germline V gene data show CDR1 as SGDLS and CDR2 as YYNGEE. V gave up 4 bases and J gave up 4 bases, with 14 bases separating them. CDR3 size: 14 residues. Material: blood, either unsorted or a sorted T cell fraction (not recorded which). This TCR was sampled from a female donor with ankylosing spondylitis or in good health (not recorded which). The chain has TRBV9 and TRBJ2-5; D tentatively fits TRBD1 or TRBD2 (5 bases each). The CDR3 loop reads CASSRGVGRETQYF. The CDR3 coding sequence is TGTGCCAGCAGCCGGGGAGTGGGGCGAGAGACCCAGTACTTC.